These T cell receptor beta chains were read from a single sample in a study of long-term antiretroviral therapy in people with HIV. The data were produced by immunoSEQ multiplex PCR, yet TCRdb's version contains in-frame clones alone and is incomplete. Of 25,000 to 30,000 clones listed, roughly 84% are singletons. Here the sequenced sample was unsorted PBMCs, taken 0.4 years after starting antiretroviral therapy. All receptors come from a young man with HIV. Both conserved end residues are part of each CDR3. A D gene is named only where the DNA matches it firmly. Clone size is stated in some rows and not others, as once, few, many or a class when expanded.

-	TRBV5-1	-	TRBJ2-7	TGCGCCAGCAGCTCCTACCGGGACTCTAACGTGTACCCCCCTACCTACGAGCAGTACTTC	CASSSYRDSNVYPPTYEQYF
-	TRBV9	TRBD1	TRBJ1-1	TGTGCCAGCAGCGCCTTGACAGGGGGCGGGACTGAAGCTTTCTTT	CASSALTGGGTEAFF
-	TRBV19	TRBD1	TRBJ1-5	TGTGCCAGTAGTCCCAACAGGGGGCAGCCCCAGCATTTT	CASSPNRGQPQHF
-	TRBV6-1	-	TRBJ2-7	TGTGCCAGCAGTGAACTACCTGAGCAGTACTTC	CASSELPEQYF
-	TRBV7-3	-	TRBJ2-7	TGTGCCAGCAGCCCTAGTCCGGGACACAATTACGAGCAGTACTTC	CASSPSPGHNYEQYF
-	TRBV10-1	-	TRBJ2-1	TGCGCCAGCAGCCAGGAATCGCGGTTCTTC	CASSQESRFF
-	TRBV7-9	TRBD1	TRBJ1-5	TGTGCCAGCAGCTTAGTCCAGACAGGGCCTCAGCCCCAGCATTTT	CASSLVQTGPQPQHF
-	TRBV2	-	TRBJ2-1	TGTGCCAGCAGCGAATGGGAGGATGAGCAGTTCTTC	CASSEWEDEQFF
few	TRBV28	TRBD1	TRBJ2-7	TGTGCCAGCGCCGCCGGGACAGACCCCTACGAGCAGTACTTC	CASAAGTDPYEQYF
-	TRBV18	-	TRBJ1-2	TGTGCCAGCTCACCACCAGTACCGACGGGGGGCCCTGATGGCTACACCTTC	CASSPPVPTGGPDGYTF
-	TRBV6-5	TRBD1	TRBJ2-7	TGTGCCAGCAGCCCGGGACAGGGACTCTACGAGCAGTACTTC	CASSPGQGLYEQYF
-	TRBV7-9	TRBD2	TRBJ2-3	TGTGCCAGCAGCGGCCCTGGACTAGCCGCTAGCACAGATACGCAGTATTTT	CASSGPGLAASTDTQYF
-	TRBV11-2	-	TRBJ1-1	TGTGCCAGCAGCGGCCCCACTGAAGCTTTCTTT	CASSGPTEAFF
-	TRBV6-5	TRBD1	TRBJ1-6	TGTGCCAGCAGCCTCCGGGACAGGAGTAATTCACCCCTCCACTTT	CASSLRDRSNSPLHF
-	TRBV7-7	-	TRBJ2-5	TGTGCTAGCAGCATATTACAGCTCCAAGAGACCCAGTACTTC	CASSILQLQETQYF
-	TRBV5-5	TRBD2	TRBJ2-4	TGTGCCAGCAGCTTGGCCGGAGGGAGGGCCTTAAGAAACATTCAGTACTTC	CASSLAGGRALRNIQYF
-	TRBV18	-	TRBJ1-1	TGTGCCAGCTCACTCGGGGAAGGTGGACTCGCTGAAGCTTTCTTT	CASSLGEGGLAEAFF